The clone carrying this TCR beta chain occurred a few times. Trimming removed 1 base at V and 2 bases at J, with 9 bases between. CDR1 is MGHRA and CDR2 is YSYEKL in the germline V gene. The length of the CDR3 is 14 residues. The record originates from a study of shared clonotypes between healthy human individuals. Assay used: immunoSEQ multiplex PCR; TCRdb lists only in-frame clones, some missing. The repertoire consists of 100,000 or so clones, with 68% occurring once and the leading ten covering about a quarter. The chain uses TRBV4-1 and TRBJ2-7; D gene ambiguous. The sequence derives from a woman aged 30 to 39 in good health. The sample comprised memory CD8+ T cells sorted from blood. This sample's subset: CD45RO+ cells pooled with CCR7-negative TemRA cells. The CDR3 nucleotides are TGCGCCAGCAGCCAAGCCAAACCGCCCTACGAGCAGTACTTC. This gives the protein CASSQAKPPYEQYF.